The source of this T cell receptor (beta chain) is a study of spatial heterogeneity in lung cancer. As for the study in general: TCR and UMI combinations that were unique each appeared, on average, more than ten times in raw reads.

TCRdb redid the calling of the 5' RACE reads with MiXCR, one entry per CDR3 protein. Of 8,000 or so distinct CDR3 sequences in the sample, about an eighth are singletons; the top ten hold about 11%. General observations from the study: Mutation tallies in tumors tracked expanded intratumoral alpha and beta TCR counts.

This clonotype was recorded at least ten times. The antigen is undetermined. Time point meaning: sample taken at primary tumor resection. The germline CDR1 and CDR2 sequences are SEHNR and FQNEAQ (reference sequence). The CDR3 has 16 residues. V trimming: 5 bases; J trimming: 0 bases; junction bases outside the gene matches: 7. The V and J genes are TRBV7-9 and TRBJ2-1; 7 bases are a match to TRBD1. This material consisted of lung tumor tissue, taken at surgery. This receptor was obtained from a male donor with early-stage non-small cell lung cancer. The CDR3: CASSTRQGTSYNEQFF. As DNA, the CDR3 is TGTGCCAGCAGCACAAGACAGGGAACCTCCTACAATGAGCAGTTCTTC.